This TCR beta chain was sequenced in a study of cytotoxic CD8 clonotypes in ibrutinib-treated CLL. General observations from the study: Clonality went up at ibrutinib response and then declined back toward baseline at progression. Samples from sustained-remission and progressing patients were taken at different times.

Details on this clone: The target antigen is unknown.

Sequencing was performed with immunoSEQ multiplex PCR; in TCRdb, only in-frame clones are kept and a portion is missing. Of about 72,000 clones in the sample, around 82% were seen once. Germline CDR1 and CDR2: MDHEN and SYDVKM. The CDR3 totals 14 residues. V lost 6 bases, J lost 7 bases, and 16 bases lay in between. The chain couples TRBV28 to TRBJ1-5, with TRBD1 as a possible D gene (6 bases). Sample: PBMCs, taken at disease progression, from a patient treated with ibrutinib. The TCR originated in a human donor with chronic lymphocytic leukemia. CDR3 in DNA: TGTGCCAGCAGCAGAACAGGGTCGAGCCAGCCCCAGCATTTT. Encoded protein: CASSRTGSSQPQHF.